This TCR beta chain is from a study of post-analysis software for immune sequencing data. Study-wide results and caveats: In patients, TRBV5-6, TRBV5-1 and TRBV20-1 belonged to roughly five TRBV segments found more frequently than in controls. People with multiple sclerosis had a significantly lower normalized Chao1 diversity than controls did. Under the F measure, samples that were prepared in one batch clustered strongly together.

V dropped 4 bases and J dropped 8 bases, with 12 bases sitting between them. The germline V gene encodes CDR1 SGDLS and CDR2 YYNGEE. This CDR3 is built from 13 residues. A note on this clonotype: Its antigen is still unknown.

Carried by the TCR beta cDNA libraries were unique molecular identifiers. A single record per CDR3 protein comes from TCRdb applying MiXCR to the PCR reads. The sample carries 650,000 to 850,000 distinct CDR3 sequences, approximately 53% recorded once. The sequenced sample consisted of blood. This sequence originates from a girl between 10 and 17 years old with multiple sclerosis. The chain recombines TRBV9 with TRBJ1-4; no reliable D call. The CDR3 protein is CASSPGRAEKLFF. As DNA, the CDR3 is TGTGCCAGCAGCCCCGGTAGGGCGGAAAAACTGTTTTTT.